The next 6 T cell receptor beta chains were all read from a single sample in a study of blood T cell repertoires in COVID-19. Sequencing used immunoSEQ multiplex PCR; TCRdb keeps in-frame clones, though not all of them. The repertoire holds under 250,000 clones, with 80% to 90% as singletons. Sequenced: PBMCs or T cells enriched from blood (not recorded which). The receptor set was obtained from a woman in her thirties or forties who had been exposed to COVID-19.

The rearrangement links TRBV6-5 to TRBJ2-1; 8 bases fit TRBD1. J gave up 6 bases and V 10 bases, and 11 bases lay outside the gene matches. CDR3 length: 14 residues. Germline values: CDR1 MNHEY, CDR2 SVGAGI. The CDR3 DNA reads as TGTGCCACCGCTAGGACAGGGCCCCGCAATGAGCAGTTCTTC. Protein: CATARTGPRNEQFF.

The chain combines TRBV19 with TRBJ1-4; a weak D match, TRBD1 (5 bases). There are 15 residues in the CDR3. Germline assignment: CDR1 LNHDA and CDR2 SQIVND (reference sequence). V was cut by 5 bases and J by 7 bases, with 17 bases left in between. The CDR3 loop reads CASSGPGPGGEKLFF. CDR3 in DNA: TGTGCCAGTAGTGGGCCTGGGCCCGGGGGTGAAAAACTGTTTTTT. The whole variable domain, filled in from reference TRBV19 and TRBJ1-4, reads DGGITQSPKYLFRKEGQNVTLSCEQNLNHDAMYWYRQDPGQGLRLIYYSQIVNDFQKGDIAEGYSVSREKKESFPLTVTSAQKNPTAFYLCASSGPGPGGEKLFFGSGTQLSVL.

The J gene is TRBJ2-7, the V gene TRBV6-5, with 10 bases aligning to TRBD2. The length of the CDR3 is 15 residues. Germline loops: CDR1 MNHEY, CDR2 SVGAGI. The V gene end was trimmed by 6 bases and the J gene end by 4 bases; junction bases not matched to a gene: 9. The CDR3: CASRSSGSNSYEQYV. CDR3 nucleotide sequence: TGTGCCAGCAGGTCTAGCGGGAGCAACTCATACGAGCAGTACGTC.

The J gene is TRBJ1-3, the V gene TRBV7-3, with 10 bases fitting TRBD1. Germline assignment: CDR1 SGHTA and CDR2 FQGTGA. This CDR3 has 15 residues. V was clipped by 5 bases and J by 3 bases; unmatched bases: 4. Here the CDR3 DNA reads TGTGCCAGCAGCCGCCGGGACAGGGGTGGAAACACCATATATTTT. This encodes CASSRRDRGGNTIYF.

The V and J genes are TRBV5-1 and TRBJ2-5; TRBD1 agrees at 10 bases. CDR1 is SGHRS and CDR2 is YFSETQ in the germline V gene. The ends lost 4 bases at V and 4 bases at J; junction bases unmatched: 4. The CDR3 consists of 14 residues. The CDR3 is CASSPWTGGETQYF. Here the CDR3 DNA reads TGCGCCAGCAGCCCATGGACAGGGGGAGAGACCCAGTACTTC.

The CDR3 DNA is TGTGCCAGCAGCTTAGGATGGGGGACTACCACAGATACGCAGTATTTT. It yields the protein CASSLGWGTTTDTQYF. This chain uses TRBV7-2 with TRBJ2-3; 7 bases map to TRBD2. CDR1 is SGHTA, CDR2 FQGNSA, per germline. V shed 1 base, J shed 2 bases, and the junction held 6 bases outside the gene matches. The CDR3 is made up of 16 amino acids. Looking up the rest from reference TRBV7-2 and TRBJ2-3 gives the full variable domain: GAGVSQSPSNKVTEKGKDVELRCDPISGHTALYWYRQSLGQGLEFLIYFQGNSAPDKSGLPSDRFSAERTGGSVSTLTIQRTQQEDSAVYLCASSLGWGTTTDTQYFGPGTRLTVL.